A single sample gave rise to the 23 T cell receptor beta chains below, sequenced in a study of PD-1 blockade in classical Hodgkin lymphoma. Time point in this sample: cycle 4 day 1 (C4D1), after five to seven weeks of nivolumab. Every patient had relapsed following autologous stem cell transplantation, and cohorts differed in brentuximab vedotin exposure. TCRdb keeps only in-frame clones here, not all; method: immunoSEQ multiplex PCR. The table shows about 38,000 clones, with around 80% occurring only once. The specimen comprised peripheral blood mononuclear cells (PBMCs), sampled before the fourth cycle of nivolumab. All receptors come from a human donor with classical Hodgkin lymphoma.

The chain joins TRBV30 to TRBJ1-4; 9 bases are a match to TRBD1. Germline trimming cut 0 bases from V and 5 bases from J; bases unmatched to any gene: 1. The CDR3 runs 14 residues. Germline assignment: CDR1 GTSNPN and CDR2 SVGIG (reference sequence). DNA for the CDR3: TGTGCCTGGAGTGTAGGGACAGGGAATGAAAAACTGTTTTTT. It is translated as CAWSVGTGNEKLFF.

The chain joins TRBV7-8 to TRBJ2-7; a possible D gene is TRBD2 (6 bases). Trimming cost V 2 bases and J 2 bases, with 16 bases left between them. Germline-derived CDR1 and CDR2 are SGHVS and FQNEAQ. CDR3 length equals 16 residues. The CDR3 bases are TGTGCCAGCAGCTTACGCGGGGACTTCCCCACCTACGAGCAGTACTTC. This translates into CASSLRGDFPTYEQYF.

This clone came up a few times. V gene TRBV5-4 combines with J gene TRBJ2-2; 9 bases are a match to TRBD1. The V and J ends lost 4 bases and 4 bases, in that order; junction bases with no gene match: 5. Germline CDR1 reads SGHNT; CDR2 reads YYREEE (reference sequence). This CDR3 comprises 15 residues. CDR3 residues: CASSPHRGRTGELFF. In DNA, the CDR3 is TGTGCCAGCAGCCCTCACAGGGGGCGCACCGGGGAGCTGTTTTTT.

The chain has TRBV5-8 and TRBJ2-3, with TRBD2 matching 11 bases. The CDR3 has 14 amino acids. J lost 2 bases, V lost 6 bases, and 2 bases had no gene match. Germline loops: CDR1 SGHTS, CDR2 YDEGEE. The CDR3 DNA reads as TGTGCCAGCACTAGCGGGGGGTTCACAGATACGCAGTATTTT. It codes for CASTSGGFTDTQYF.

The rearrangement uses TRBV18 and TRBJ2-5; D gene uncertain. This CDR3 is built from 15 residues. The ends were cut back, 6 bases at V and 3 bases at J, with 17 bases in the middle. The germline gives CDR1 KGHSH, CDR2 LQKENI. The CDR3 reads CASSPPKQLKETQYF. The CDR3 DNA sequence: TGTGCCAGCTCCCCTCCTAAGCAGCTCAAAGAGACCCAGTACTTC.

The chain combines TRBV6-1 with TRBJ2-7; TRBD1 matches at 8 bases. V was pared by 6 bases and J by 4 bases, with 8 bases of the junction left unmatched. CDR1 MNHNS and CDR2 SASEGT come from the germline V gene. CDR3 size: 14 residues. CDR3 in amino acids: CASRPGGSVYEQYF. CDR3 DNA sequence: TGTGCCAGCAGACCAGGGGGCAGCGTGTACGAGCAGTACTTC.

The chain is built from TRBV4-2 and TRBJ2-7, with a tentative D call TRBD1 (5 bases). Germline CDR1 is LGHNA and CDR2 is YNFKEQ. The V end lost 0 bases, the J end lost 2 bases, and 11 bases lay between the germline ends. The CDR3 consists of 15 residues. The CDR3 region is CASSQDLLGAYEQYF. For the CDR3, the DNA is TGTGCCAGCAGCCAAGATCTGTTAGGGGCCTACGAGCAGTACTTC.

This chain uses TRBV11-1 with TRBJ2-6, with no clear D. Looked up from germline, CDR1 is SGHAT and CDR2 is FQDESV (reference sequence). The V gene lost 7 bases and the J gene lost 0 bases, with 22 bases spanning the gap. CDR3 length: 19 amino acids. Here the CDR3 DNA reads TGTGCCAGCAATCCGGACGACCCGCATTATAACTCTGGGGCCAACGTCCTGACTTTC. As protein: CASNPDDPHYNSGANVLTF.

The J gene is TRBJ1-5, the V gene TRBV28, with D uncertain. This CDR3 is built from 12 residues. V gave up 3 bases and J gave up 7 bases, with 7 bases separating them. CDR1 is MDHEN, CDR2 SYDVKM, per germline. The CDR3 protein is CASSLARQPQHF. DNA for the CDR3: TGTGCCAGCAGTTTGGCGCGGCAGCCCCAGCATTTT.

J is TRBJ1-2 and V is TRBV27; 8 bases map to TRBD1. The CDR3 is made up of 16 amino acids. The V gene end was trimmed by 5 bases and the J gene end by 4 bases; junction bases not matched to a gene: 12. CDR1 MNHEY and CDR2 SMNVEV come from the germline V gene (reference sequence). The CDR3 DNA is TGTGCCAGCAGTCCGCAGACAGGGGAGTCAATCTATGGCTACACCTTC. This sequence encodes CASSPQTGESIYGYTF.

CDR3 region: CATQPRGQGSYEQYF. CDR3 DNA sequence: TGTGCCACTCAACCCCGGGGACAGGGATCCTACGAGCAGTACTTC. This chain uses TRBV21-1 with TRBJ2-7; no check of the table's D call, TRBD1, against the DNA was made. TRBV21-1 is a listed pseudogene. There are 15 residues in the CDR3.

This clone has only a few counts. The rearrangement joins TRBV5-4 to TRBJ1-6; 10 bases are a match to TRBD1. This CDR3 is 15 amino acids long. The V segment lost 5 bases and the J segment 9 bases; nucleotides outside the gene matches: 8. Germline CDR1 reads SGHNT; CDR2 reads YYREEE (reference sequence). The CDR3 DNA reads TGTGCCAGCAGTTTCCCGGGACAGGGGAGTTCACCCCTCCACTTT. It codes for CASSFPGQGSSPLHF.

The rearrangement links TRBV10-3 to TRBJ1-5; D might be TRBD1 (6 bases). Germline CDR1 is ENHRY and CDR2 is SYGVKD. This CDR3 has 15 amino acids. Trimming pared 3 bases from V and 3 bases from J, leaving 12 bases between. CDR3: CAISDADRPNQPQHF. The CDR3 coding sequence is TGTGCCATCAGTGACGCTGACAGGCCCAATCAGCCCCAGCATTTT.

The V call is TRBV30, the J call TRBJ1-1, with D perhaps matching TRBD1 (5 bases). The CDR3 has 12 residues. V lost 1 base and J lost 7, with 10 bases in between. The germline V gene has CDR1 GTSNPN and CDR2 SVGIG (reference sequence). This CDR3 reads CAWSGQGIEAFF. As DNA, the CDR3 is TGTGCCTGGAGTGGTCAGGGAATTGAAGCTTTCTTT.

This clone was detected only once. The V call is TRBV18, the J call TRBJ2-4; 14 bases are a match to TRBD2. Trimming removed 2 bases from V and 0 bases from J; junction bases left unmatched: 3. The CDR3 spans 18 residues. Looked up from germline, CDR1 is KGHSH and CDR2 is LQKENI. The DNA of the CDR3 is TGTGCCAGCTCACCATGGACTAGCGGGGGGCTAGCCAAAAACATTCAGTACTTC. This sequence encodes CASSPWTSGGLAKNIQYF.

The chain couples TRBV6-6 to TRBJ2-7, with D possibly TRBD2 on 5 matching bases. The V gene's germline CDR1 is MNHNY and CDR2 SVGAGI (reference sequence). CDR3 length: 14 amino acids. Trimming took off 2 bases at V and 4 bases at J, with 12 bases between the two ends. The CDR3 here is CASSYLRAGYEQYF. CDR3 bases: TGTGCCAGCAGTTACCTGAGGGCAGGATACGAGCAGTACTTC.

The J gene is TRBJ2-3, the V gene TRBV5-6; 9 bases line up with TRBD1. Germline V gives CDR1 SGHDT, CDR2 YYEEEE. This CDR3 is 15 amino acids long. V lost 2 bases, J lost 4 bases, and 5 bases stayed unmatched. The CDR3 sequence is CASSFGTGFSDTQYF. The CDR3 nucleotides are TGTGCCAGCAGCTTCGGGACAGGGTTTTCAGATACGCAGTATTTT. Full variable domain (outside the CDR3, taken from reference TRBV5-6 and TRBJ2-3): DAGVTQSPTHLIKTRGQQVTLRCSPKSGHDTVSWYQQALGQGPQFIFQYYEEEERQRGNFPDRFSGHQFPNYSSELNVNALLLGDSALYLCASSFGTGFSDTQYFGPGTRLTVL.

V and J are TRBV27 and TRBJ2-5; D perhaps matches TRBD2 (5 bases). Trimming took off 5 bases at V and 0 bases at J, with 13 bases between the two ends. In germline, CDR1 is MNHEY, CDR2 SMNVEV (reference sequence). This CDR3 has 15 amino acids. The CDR3 loop reads CASSREFSYQETQYF. The CDR3 DNA reads TGTGCCAGCAGTAGGGAGTTCTCGTACCAAGAGACCCAGTACTTC.

The V call is TRBV5-4, the J call TRBJ1-6, with a tentative D call TRBD1 (6 bases). The CDR3 has 16 residues. Trimming removed 0 bases at V and 7 bases at J, with 14 bases between. Per the germline V gene, CDR1 is SGHNT and CDR2 is YYREEE (reference sequence). The CDR3 spells CASSLATGRPNSPLHF. The DNA for the CDR3 is TGTGCCAGCAGCTTGGCGACAGGAAGACCCAATTCACCCCTCCACTTT. Supplemented by reference TRBV5-4 and TRBJ1-6, the full variable domain reads ETGVTQSPTHLIKTRGQQVTLRCSSQSGHNTVSWYQQALGQGPQFIFQYYREEENGRGNFPPRFSGLQFPNYSSELNVNALELDDSALYLCASSLATGRPNSPLHFGNGTRLTVT.

This clone was observed a handful of times. The J gene is TRBJ1-3, the V gene TRBV7-9; TRBD1 is a possible D gene (6 bases). This CDR3 region has 17 residues. CDR1 is SEHNR and CDR2 is FQNEAQ in the germline V gene (reference sequence). Trimming removed 0 bases at V and 1 base at J, with 13 bases between. The CDR3 DNA is TGTGCCAGCAGCTTAGCGGTTAACAGGGAATCTGGAAACACCATATATTTT. Translation: CASSLAVNRESGNTIYF.

The chain couples TRBV4-3 to TRBJ1-3; D gene unclear. CDR1 LGHNA and CDR2 YSLEER come from the germline V gene. Trimming took 4 bases from V and 1 from J, leaving 8 bases between them. The CDR3 runs to 14 residues. The CDR3 protein is CASSPTLSGNTIYF. The CDR3 nucleotides are TGCGCCAGCAGCCCCACCCTTTCTGGAAACACCATATATTTT.

The rearrangement links TRBV7-9 to TRBJ1-1; D unclear. Germline V gives CDR1 SEHNR, CDR2 FQNEAQ (reference sequence). This CDR3 is built from 12 residues. Trimming left V 0 bases short and J 4 bases short, with 3 bases between. This chain's CDR3 is CASSLASTEAFF. The CDR3 nucleotides read TGTGCCAGCAGCTTAGCCTCCACTGAAGCTTTCTTT.

This chain connects TRBV4-3 to TRBJ2-3; 7 positions agree with TRBD1. CDR3 size: 15 residues. Germline V CDR1 and CDR2: LGHNA, YSLEER. The V gene end was trimmed by 4 bases and the J gene end by 2 bases; junction bases not matched to a gene: 6. The CDR3 loop is CASSPQGTDTDTQYF. The CDR3 DNA is TGCGCCAGCAGCCCCCAGGGGACAGACACAGATACGCAGTATTTT.